The 15 T cell receptor beta chains given below trace back to one sample, sequenced in a study of blood T cell repertoires in COVID-19. Clones were read by immunoSEQ multiplex PCR, and TCRdb kept only the in-frame ones, dropping some. The sample comprises roughly 130,000 clones, 75% to 90% of which are singletons, and around 2.3% rests with the top ten. Sequenced material: PBMCs or T cells enriched from blood (not recorded which). The receptors here all came from a woman between 50 and 59 years old who had recovered from COVID-19.

This chain uses TRBV7-2 with TRBJ2-3, with 8 bases aligning to TRBD2. CDR3 length equals 18 residues. Per the germline V gene, CDR1 is SGHTA and CDR2 is FQGNSA. The trim removed 3 bases at V and 5 bases at J, leaving 16 bases unmatched. CDR3 sequence reads: CASSLGVLRGASLDTQYF. The CDR3 DNA is TGTGCCAGCAGCTTGGGGGTTTTGCGGGGGGCCTCACTAGATACGCAGTATTTT.

The rearrangement uses TRBV12-3 or TRBV12-4 and TRBJ1-5, with D tentatively TRBD1 (6 bases). The CDR3 loop spans 13 amino acids. Trimming removed 10 bases from V and 6 bases from J, with 16 bases in between. The CDR3 nucleotides are TGTGCCACTACGGGGCAGGGGAGTCAGCCCCAGCATTTT. Protein sequence: CATTGQGSQPQHF.

This chain joins TRBV5-1 and TRBJ1-1; weak D call: TRBD1 (5 bases). Trimming cost V 3 bases and J 5 bases, with 11 bases left between them. From germline, CDR1 is SGHRS and CDR2 YFSETQ. The CDR3 consists of 13 residues. CDR3 bases: TGCGCCAGCAGCTGGGGCAAGGAAACTGAAGCTTTCTTT. Its translation: CASSWGKETEAFF.

The V gene is TRBV10-2, the J gene TRBJ2-7; TRBD1 agrees at 7 bases. Germline V CDR1 and CDR2: WSHSY, SAAADI. J gave up 2 bases and V 8 bases, and 9 bases lay outside the gene matches. The CDR3 is 14 amino acids. The CDR3 DNA sequence: TGCGCCAGCCAATACCGGGACAGTACCTACGAGCAGTACTTC. Protein product: CASQYRDSTYEQYF.

The gene calls are TRBV5-5 and TRBJ2-7, with D unresolved. The CDR3 covers 11 residues. Germline V lookup: CDR1 SGHKS, CDR2 YYEKEE (reference sequence). V was trimmed by 5 bases and J by 2 bases, leaving 5 bases between them. The CDR3 nucleotides read TGTGCCAGCAGTATAACCTACGAGCAGTACTTC. Translating it yields CASSITYEQYF. The complete variable domain, with remaining parts taken from reference TRBV5-5 and TRBJ2-7, reads DAGVTQSPTHLIKTRGQQVTLRCSPISGHKSVSWYQQVLGQGPQFIFQYYEKEERGRGNFPDRFSARQFPNYSSELNVNALLLGDSALYLCASSITYEQYFGPGTRLTVT.

The chain joins TRBV7-9 to TRBJ1-3; tentatively, D is TRBD1 (5 bases). With 11 bases removed from V and 0 bases from J, the gap between germline ends came to 20 bases. The CDR3 totals 16 residues. From germline, CDR1 is SEHNR and CDR2 FQNEAQ (reference sequence). The CDR3 nucleotides are TGTGCCGGATCGACGGGGGTCTTACTCTCTGGAAACACCATATATTTT. It is translated as CAGSTGVLLSGNTIYF.

This rearrangement joins TRBV5-1 to TRBJ1-1; D is undetermined. The CDR3 loop spans 15 amino acids. Germline CDR1 and CDR2: SGHRS and YFSETQ. Between the trimmed V and J ends, which lost 2 bases and 0 bases, there was a span of 11 bases. This CDR3 reads CASSFGSVLNTEAFF. CDR3 bases: TGCGCCAGCAGCTTCGGGAGTGTCTTGAACACTGAAGCTTTCTTT. The whole variable domain, remainder taken from reference TRBV5-1 and TRBJ1-1, is KAGVTQTPRYLIKTRGQQVTLSCSPISGHRSVSWYQQTPGQGLQFLFEYFSETQRNKGNFPGRFSGRQFSNSRSEMNVSTLELGDSALYLCASSFGSVLNTEAFFGQGTRLTVV.

This sequence joins TRBV29-1 and TRBJ1-5; 7 bases fit TRBD1. CDR3 length: 14 amino acids. The germline V gene has CDR1 SQVTM and CDR2 ANQGSEA. Trimming cost V 7 bases and J 5 bases; bases outside gene matches: 11. CDR3 region: CSAKADRDYQPQHF. The DNA for the CDR3 is TGCAGCGCTAAAGCAGACAGGGATTATCAGCCCCAGCATTTT. The whole variable domain, remainder taken from reference TRBV29-1 and TRBJ1-5, is SAVISQKPSRDICQRGTSLTIQCQVDSQVTMMFWYRQQPGQSLTLIATANQGSEATYESGFVIDKFPISRPNLTFSTLTVSNMSPEDSSIYLCSAKADRDYQPQHFGDGTRLSIL.

The chain uses TRBV11-2 and TRBJ2-5, with D possibly matching TRBD2 (7 bases). CDR3 length: 17 amino acids. The V gene's germline CDR1 is SGHAT and CDR2 FQNNGV. The V and J ends lost 3 bases and 4 bases respectively, with 21 bases between them. CDR3 bases: TGTGCCAGCAGCTTGGCCCCCTATTTTAGGGGGGGAGAGACCCAGTACTTC. Its protein product is CASSLAPYFRGGETQYF.

This clone was counted only a few times. The chain uses TRBV30 and TRBJ1-5; 10 bases line up with TRBD1. This CDR3 comprises 13 residues. The germline CDR1 and CDR2 sequences are GTSNPN and SVGIG (reference sequence). The V segment lost 5 bases and the J segment 6 bases; nucleotides outside the gene matches: 4. For the CDR3, the DNA is TGTGCCTGGGACAGGGGGCACGGTCAGCCCCAGCATTTT. Protein: CAWDRGHGQPQHF.

The chain links TRBV29-1 to TRBJ2-1, with D hard to call. The CDR3 length is 15 residues. Per the germline V gene, CDR1 is SQVTM and CDR2 is ANQGSEA. Between the trimmed V and J ends, which lost 4 bases and 4 bases, there was a span of 17 bases. CDR3 sequence (DNA): TGCAGCGTTGGTTTGGCGGAACTACCTTACAATGAGCAGTTCTTC. Protein product: CSVGLAELPYNEQFF.

The sample holds one count of this clone. J is TRBJ2-7 and V is TRBV13; D is ambiguous. The CDR3 is 12 residues long. The V end was cut by 4 bases, the J end by 6 bases, with 10 bases between. Germline CDR1 reads PRHDT; CDR2 reads FYEKMQ (reference sequence). The CDR3 sequence: CASSSFSGEQYF. The CDR3 DNA reads TGTGCCAGCAGCTCCTTCTCGGGCGAGCAGTACTTC.

The rearrangement joins TRBV4-2 to TRBJ2-1; 7 bases align to TRBD1. This CDR3 region has 14 residues. V gave up 4 bases and J gave up 5 bases; unmatched junction bases: 5. The germline V gene encodes CDR1 LGHNA and CDR2 YNFKEQ. CDR3 residues: CASSRTDRDNEQFF. Here the CDR3 DNA reads TGTGCCAGCAGCCGTACCGACAGGGACAATGAGCAGTTCTTC.

This sequence joins TRBV5-1 and TRBJ1-3, with 8 nucleotides matching TRBD1. The length of the CDR3 is 14 residues. Germline-derived CDR1 and CDR2 are SGHRS and YFSETQ. V lost 3 bases to trimming and J lost 8 bases; unmatched junction nucleotides: 7. The CDR3 is CASSSSGQGDTIYF. CDR3 DNA sequence: TGCGCCAGCAGCTCTTCAGGACAGGGAGACACCATATATTTT.

This sequence joins TRBV7-2 and TRBJ1-2, with D perhaps matching TRBD1 (6 bases). Trimming took off 1 base at V and 8 bases at J, with 14 bases between the two ends. The germline V gene has CDR1 SGHTA and CDR2 FQGNSA. The CDR3 sequence is 14 residues long. CDR3 DNA: TGTGCCAGCAGCTTAGGGTTCGAGGGGGACGGCTACACCTTC. It specifies CASSLGFEGDGYTF.